This is a list of T cell receptor beta chains from one sample in a study of beta chain features in type 1 diabetes. Produced via immunoSEQ multiplex PCR; TCRdb's table is partial and in-frame only. The sample has about 650,000 clones; around 12% are singletons. The sample comprised naive CD4+ T cells from blood. Every receptor here comes from a man aged 30-40 years with type 1 diabetes. CDR3s include the opening cysteine and the closing phenylalanine or tryptophan. The D gene is left open where the match is weak. Clone size is given for some rows only: seen once, a few or many times, or a class if the clone is expanded.

TRBJ1-2,TRBV6-6,few,TRBD1,TGTGCCAGCAGCGACAGGGGTGGCTATGGCTACACCTTC,CASSDRGGYGYTF
TRBJ1-1,TRBV11-3,-,-,TGTGCCAGCAGCTTTGCACAGGAGAACACTGAAGCTTTCTTT,CASSFAQENTEAFF
TRBJ1-1,TRBV11-3,-,TRBD1,TGTGCCAGCAGTCCAGGGGGCCGCTTGGGGTTCTTT,CASSPGGRLGFF
TRBJ2-1,TRBV6-6,-,TRBD2,TGTGCCAGCTCGGGGGGAAGGAATGAGCAGTTCTTC,CASSGGRNEQFF
TRBJ2-7,TRBV7-9,-,-,TGTGCCAGCAGCCCACGTGAGTTTACCTACGAGCAGTACTTC,CASSPREFTYEQYF
TRBJ1-3,TRBV7-9,few,-,TGTGCCAGCAGCTTAGAAGACAGGCAAGGAAACACCATATATTTT,CASSLEDRQGNTIYF
TRBJ2-7,TRBV6-1,few,-,TGTGCCAGCAGTGATATGTACGAGCAGTACTTC,CASSDMYEQYF
TRBJ2-7,TRBV10-3,-,-,TGTGCCATCAGTGAGGCCACAGATTTCTACGAGCAGTACTTC,CAISEATDFYEQYF
TRBJ2-3,TRBV19,-,-,TGTGCCAGTAGTAAAGCGGCCCCCTTGGATACGCAGTATTTT,CASSKAAPLDTQYF
TRBJ1-5,TRBV5-6,-,-,TGTGCCAGCAGCCGACAGTTCAATCAGCCCCAGCATTTT,CASSRQFNQPQHF
TRBJ2-3,TRBV25-1,-,-,TGTGCCAGCAGTGGGGGGGCAGATACGCAGTATTTT,CASSGGADTQYF
TRBJ1-3,TRBV18,-,-,TGTGCCAGCTCACCACTACGGGGGGAGAACACCATATATTTT,CASSPLRGENTIYF
TRBJ2-2,TRBV5-4,few,TRBD2,TGTGCCAGCAGCACCGGACTAGCGGGAACAACCGGGGAGCTGTTTTTT,CASSTGLAGTTGELFF
TRBJ2-7,TRBV5-5,-,-,TGTGCCAGCAGCTTGGAGCAGACCTACGAGCAGTACTTC,CASSLEQTYEQYF
TRBJ2-1,TRBV16,-,TRBD2,TGTGCCAGCGGGCGGGACTACAACTACAATGAGCAGTTCTTC,CASGRDYNYNEQFF
TRBJ2-5,TRBV19,few,-,TGTGCCAGTAAGGGTGAGGTCCAGACCCAGTACTTC,CASKGEVQTQYF
TRBJ2-2,TRBV14,-,-,TGTGCCAGCAGGGCTAGCTCCACCGGGGAGCTGTTTTTT,CASRASSTGELFF
TRBJ2-5,TRBV4-3,-,TRBD1,TGCGCCAGCAGCCAAGGCTTCGGGACAGGCCCCCAAGAGACCCAGTACTTC,CASSQGFGTGPQETQYF
TRBJ2-3,TRBV6-5,-,-,TGTGCCAGCAGTTACTCCGGATTAGCTAGCACAGATACGCAGTATTTT,CASSYSGLASTDTQYF
TRBJ2-1,TRBV27,few,-,TGTGCCTCCTCAAACCAGCTCAATGAGCAGTTCTTC,CASSNQLNEQFF
TRBJ1-2,TRBV12-5,-,-,TGTGCTAGTGGTTTAGAGATTAACTATGGCTACACCTTC,CASGLEINYGYTF
TRBJ2-2,TRBV30,-,-,TGTGCCTGGAGTCTACTACGCACCGGGGAGCTGTTTTTT,CAWSLLRTGELFF
TRBJ1-5,TRBV19,few,TRBD1,TGTGCCAGTAGTGGACAGGGGAACAATCAGCCCCAGCATTTT,CASSGQGNNQPQHF
TRBJ2-4,TRBV29-1,many,TRBD1,TGCAGCGTCGGTCGTGACAGGGCAAACATTCAGTACTTC,CSVGRDRANIQYF
TRBJ1-2,TRBV6-5,few,TRBD1,TGTGCCAGCACCCGGGACAGGGGGCGCGGTGGCTACACCTTC,CASTRDRGRGGYTF
TRBJ1-1,TRBV12-5,-,-,TGTGCTAGTGGTTTGGGAAACAGGGTTCATACTGAAGCTTTCTTT,CASGLGNRVHTEAFF
TRBJ2-1,TRBV4-2,few,TRBD2,TGTGCCAGCAGCCAAGATATCCTAGCGGGCAATGAGCAGTTCTTC,CASSQDILAGNEQFF
TRBJ1-2,TRBV4-1,-,-,TGCGCCAGCAGCCAAGAGGGCTATGGCTACACCTTC,CASSQEGYGYTF
TRBJ1-2,TRBV7-2,few,TRBD1,TGTGCCAGCAGCCCTCCAAATAGCCGGACAGGGAAAGCTAACTATGGCTACACCTTC,CASSPPNSRTGKANYGYTF
TRBJ1-2,TRBV11-3,-,-,TGTGCCAGTTCCGGGGCCTATGGCTACACCTTC,CASSGAYGYTF
TRBJ2-3,TRBV30,few,TRBD1,TGTGCCTGGAGTTCCCGGGACAGGGATACGCAGTATTTT,CAWSSRDRDTQYF
TRBJ1-5,TRBV25-1,-,-,TGTGCCACCAGCGGGGGAAGCAATCAGCCCCAGCATTTT,CATSGGSNQPQHF
TRBJ2-5,TRBV2,few,TRBD1,TGTGCCAGCAGTGAAAGGACAGGGCAGACCCAGTACTTC,CASSERTGQTQYF
TRBJ2-1,TRBV5-1,few,-,TGCGCCAGCAGCTACCCCGGACAGGGGAATCCCGGCGGGGGGAATGAGCAGTTCTTC,CASSYPGQGNPGGGNEQFF
TRBJ2-5,TRBV15,few,-,TGTGCCACCAGCAGAGAAAGGTTGGCAGGGACTGAGACCCAGTACTTC,CATSRERLAGTETQYF
TRBJ2-1,TRBV15,-,TRBD1,TGTGCCACCAGCAGAGATCGGCCGGGACAGGGGGCGGTGGGGAACGTGCAGTTCTTC,CATSRDRPGQGAVGNVQFF
TRBJ2-5,TRBV5-6,few,-,TGTGCCAGCAGCTCAAGACCCTTGCAAGAGACCCAGTACTTC,CASSSRPLQETQYF